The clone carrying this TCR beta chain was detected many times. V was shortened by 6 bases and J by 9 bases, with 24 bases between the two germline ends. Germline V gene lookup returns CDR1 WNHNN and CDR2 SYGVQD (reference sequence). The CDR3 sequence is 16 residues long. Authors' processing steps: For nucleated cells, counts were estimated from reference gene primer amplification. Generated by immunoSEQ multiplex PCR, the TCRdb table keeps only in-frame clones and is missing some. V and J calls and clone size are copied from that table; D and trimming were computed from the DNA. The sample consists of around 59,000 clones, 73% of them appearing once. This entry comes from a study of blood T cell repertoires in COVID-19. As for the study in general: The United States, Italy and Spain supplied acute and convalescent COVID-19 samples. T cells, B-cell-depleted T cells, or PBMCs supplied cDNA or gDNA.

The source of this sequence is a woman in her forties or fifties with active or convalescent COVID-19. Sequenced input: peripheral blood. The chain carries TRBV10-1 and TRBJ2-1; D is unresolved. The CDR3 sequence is CASSLISDPLGTEQFF. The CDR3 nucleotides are TGCGCCAGCAGCCTAATCAGCGACCCTCTCGGTACTGAGCAGTTCTTC.